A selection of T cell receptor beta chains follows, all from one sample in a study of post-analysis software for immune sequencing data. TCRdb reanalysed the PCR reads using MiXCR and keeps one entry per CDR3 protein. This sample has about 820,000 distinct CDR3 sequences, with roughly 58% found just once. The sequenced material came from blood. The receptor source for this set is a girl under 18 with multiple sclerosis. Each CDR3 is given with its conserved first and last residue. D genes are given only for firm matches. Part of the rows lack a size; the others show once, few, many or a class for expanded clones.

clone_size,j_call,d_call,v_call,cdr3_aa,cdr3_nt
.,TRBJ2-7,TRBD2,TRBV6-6,CASSPTTSGQFHEQYF,TGTGCCAGCAGTCCCACAACTAGCGGGCAATTCCACGAGCAGTACTTC
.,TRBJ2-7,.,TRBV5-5,CASTLNSESYEQYF,TGTGCCAGCACCTTGAATAGCGAGTCCTACGAGCAGTACTTC
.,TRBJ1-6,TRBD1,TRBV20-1,CSARTGGRTNSPLHF,TGCAGTGCTAGGACAGGGGGTCGGACTAATTCACCCCTCCACTTT
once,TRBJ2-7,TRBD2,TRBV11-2,CASRRAGLAFYEQYF,TGTGCCAGCAGGAGAGCTGGACTAGCGTTCTACGAGCAGTACTTC
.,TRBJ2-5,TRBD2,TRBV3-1,CASSPPRGRGQETQYF,TGTGCCAGCAGCCCACCACGGGGGAGGGGCCAAGAGACCCAGTACTTC
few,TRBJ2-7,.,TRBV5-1,CASSLGRVFYEQYF,TGCGCCAGCAGCTTAGGGCGCGTTTTTTACGAGCAGTACTTC
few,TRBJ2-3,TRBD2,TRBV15,CATSRERGEFTDTQYF,TGTGCCACCAGCAGAGAACGGGGGGAGTTCACAGATACGCAGTATTTT
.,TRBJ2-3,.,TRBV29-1,CSGSGPRGDTQYF,TGCAGCGGCAGCGGGCCCCGGGGAGATACGCAGTATTTT
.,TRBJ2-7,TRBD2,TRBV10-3,CAISPAGGNYEQYF,TGTGCCATCAGTCCAGCGGGGGGCAATTACGAGCAGTACTTC
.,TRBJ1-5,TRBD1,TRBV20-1,CSARDRRGQDQPQHF,TGCAGTGCTAGAGATAGAAGGGGGCAGGATCAGCCCCAGCATTTT
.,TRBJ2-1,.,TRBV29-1,CSVEEGRGGALFYNEQFF,TGCAGCGTTGAAGAGGGGCGAGGGGGGGCTCTATTTTACAATGAGCAGTTCTTC
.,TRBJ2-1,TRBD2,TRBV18,CASSPLLAVYNEQFF,TGTGCCAGCTCACCACTACTAGCGGTCTACAATGAGCAGTTCTTC
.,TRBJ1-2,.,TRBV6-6,CASPRTNYGYTF,TGTGCCAGCCCCAGGACTAACTATGGCTACACCTTC
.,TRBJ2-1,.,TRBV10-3,CAISVSHEQFF,TGTGCCATCAGTGTTAGCCATGAGCAGTTCTTC
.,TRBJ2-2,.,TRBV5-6,CASSLSPTANTGELFF,TGTGCCAGCAGCTTGTCCCCCACAGCGAACACCGGGGAGCTGTTTTTT
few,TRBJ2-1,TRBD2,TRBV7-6,CASSLALAGAYNEQFF,TGTGCCAGCAGCTTAGCTCTAGCGGGAGCTTACAATGAGCAGTTCTTC
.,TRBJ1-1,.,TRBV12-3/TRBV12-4,CASRFTREAFF,TGTGCCAGCAGGTTCACAAGGGAGGCTTTCTTT
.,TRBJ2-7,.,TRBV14,CASSQGIEQYF,TGTGCCAGCAGCCAAGGAATCGAGCAGTACTTC
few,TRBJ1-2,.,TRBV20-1,CSARGAWDGYTF,TGCAGTGCTAGGGGAGCGTGGGATGGCTACACCTTC
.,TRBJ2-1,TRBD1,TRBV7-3,CASSPMPFPGQLDNEQFF,TGTGCCAGCAGCCCAATGCCCTTCCCGGGACAGCTTGACAATGAGCAGTTCTTC
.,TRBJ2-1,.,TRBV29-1,CSVDYPLRQTSYNEQFF,TGCAGCGTTGACTATCCCCTCAGACAGACCTCCTACAATGAGCAGTTCTTC
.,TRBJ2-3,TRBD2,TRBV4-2,CASSQDGLAGTDTQYF,TGTGCCAGCAGCCAAGACGGTCTAGCGGGGACAGATACGCAGTATTTT
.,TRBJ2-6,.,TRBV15,CATSAAGSSGANVRTF,TGTGCCACCAGCGCCGCGGGAAGCTCTGGGGCCAACGTCCGGACTTTC
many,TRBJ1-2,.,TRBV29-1,CSAVPGASGGYTF,TGCAGCGCCGTCCCGGGTGCCTCCGGAGGCTACACCTTC
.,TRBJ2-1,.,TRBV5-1,CASSSEPNNEQFF,TGCGCCAGCAGCTCCGAGCCAAACAATGAGCAGTTCTTC
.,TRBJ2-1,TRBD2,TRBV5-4,CASSLGGRALDEQFF,TGTGCCAGCAGCTTGGGTGGGAGGGCCCTTGATGAGCAGTTCTTC
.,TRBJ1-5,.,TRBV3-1,CASSQNHGNQPQHF,TGTGCCAGCAGCCAAAACCACGGGAATCAGCCCCAGCATTTT
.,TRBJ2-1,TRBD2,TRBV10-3,CAISGTSGRQSNEQFF,TGTGCCATCAGTGGGACTAGCGGGAGGCAAAGCAATGAGCAGTTCTTC
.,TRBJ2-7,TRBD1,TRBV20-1,CSARETGTGATYEQYF,TGCAGTGCTAGAGAAACCGGGACAGGAGCAACCTACGAGCAGTACTTC
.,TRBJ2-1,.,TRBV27,CASSLSAQYNEQFF,TGTGCCAGCAGTTTATCTGCACAGTACAATGAGCAGTTCTTC
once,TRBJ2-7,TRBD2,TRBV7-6,CASSMNPGLVSAEQYF,TGTGCCAGCAGCATGAACCCGGGACTAGTATCTGCCGAGCAGTACTTC
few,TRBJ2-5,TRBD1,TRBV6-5,CASRDSYQETQYF,TGTGCCAGCCGGGACAGCTACCAAGAGACCCAGTACTTC
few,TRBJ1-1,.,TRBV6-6,CASSSGALPGTEAFF,TGTGCCAGCAGTTCCGGGGCCCTCCCAGGGACTGAAGCTTTCTTT
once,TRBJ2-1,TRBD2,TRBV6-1,CTSSETSGLINEQFF,TGTACCAGCAGTGAAACTAGCGGCCTTATCAATGAGCAGTTCTTC
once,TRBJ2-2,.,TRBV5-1,CASSLARETNTGELFF,TGCGCCAGCAGCTTGGCGAGGGAAACGAACACCGGGGAGCTGTTTTTT
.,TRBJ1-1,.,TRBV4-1,CASSQAYWENTEAFF,TGCGCCAGCAGCCAAGCCTACTGGGAGAACACTGAAGCTTTCTTT
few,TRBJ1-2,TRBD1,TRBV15,CATSRDMTGNYGYTF,TGTGCCACCAGCAGAGATATGACAGGGAACTATGGCTACACCTTC
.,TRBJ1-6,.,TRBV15,CATSRDQHQGSPLHF,TGTGCCACCAGCAGGGACCAGCATCAGGGTTCACCCCTCCACTTT
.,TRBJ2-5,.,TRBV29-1,CSVQSRSETQYF,TGCAGCGTTCAAAGCAGGTCCGAGACCCAGTACTTC
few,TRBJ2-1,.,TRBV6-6,CASSYPASLDEQFF,TGTGCCAGCAGTTACCCGGCTAGCTTGGATGAGCAGTTCTTC
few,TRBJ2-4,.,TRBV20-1,CSALLRAGAKNIQYF,TGCAGTGCTCTTTTAAGGGCAGGGGCCAAAAACATTCAGTACTTC
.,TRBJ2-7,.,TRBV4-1,CASSGRRGQPLDEQYF,TGCGCCAGCAGCGGAAGAAGAGGACAGCCGCTTGACGAGCAGTACTTC
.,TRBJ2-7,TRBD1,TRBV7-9,CASSHWQGAGEQYF,TGTGCCAGCAGCCACTGGCAGGGGGCAGGGGAGCAGTACTTC
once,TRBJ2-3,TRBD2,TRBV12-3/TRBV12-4,CASSFGRGVGDTQYF,TGTGCCAGCAGTTTCGGGAGGGGCGTCGGAGATACGCAGTATTTT
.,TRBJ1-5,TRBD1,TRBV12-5,CASGLVETGTGVQGFRNQPQHF,TGTGCTAGTGGTTTGGTTGAGACCGGGACAGGGGTTCAGGGGTTTCGCAATCAGCCCCAGCATTTT
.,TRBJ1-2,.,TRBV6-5,CASSYSPRENYGYTF,TGTGCCAGCAGTTACTCTCCCAGGGAGAACTATGGCTACACCTTC
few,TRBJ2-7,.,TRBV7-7,CASSLVLVSEQYF,TGTGCTAGCAGCTTAGTACTAGTCTCCGAGCAGTACTTC
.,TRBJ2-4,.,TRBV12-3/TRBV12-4,CASTLAVIGLPYRQYF,TGTGCCAGCACCCTTGCCGTAATAGGCCTACCCTACCGGCAGTACTTC
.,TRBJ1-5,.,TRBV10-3,CAISEDRFSQPQHF,TGTGCCATCAGTGAAGACAGGTTCAGCCAGCCCCAGCATTTT
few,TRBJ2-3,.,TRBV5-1,CASSFLPHGDTQYF,TGCGCCAGCAGCTTCTTACCCCACGGGGATACGCAGTATTTT
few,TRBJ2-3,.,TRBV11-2,CASWGTDTQYF,TGTGCCAGCTGGGGCACAGATACGCAGTATTTT
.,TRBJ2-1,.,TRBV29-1,CSVARNLNEQFF,TGCAGCGTTGCCCGGAACCTCAATGAGCAGTTCTTC
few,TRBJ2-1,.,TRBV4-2,CASSQDPHSGTGNNEQFF,TGTGCCAGCAGCCAAGATCCCCATTCGGGGACGGGCAACAATGAGCAGTTCTTC
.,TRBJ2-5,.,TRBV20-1,CSGFLGGAGGETQYF,TGCAGTGGGTTCCTAGGGGGGGCCGGTGGAGAGACCCAGTACTTC